Below are 23 T cell receptor beta chains sequenced from a single sample in a study of blood T cell repertoires in COVID-19. Sequencing was performed with immunoSEQ multiplex PCR; in TCRdb, only in-frame clones are kept and a portion is missing. The sample lists 150,000 to 200,000 clones, 88% occurring once. Source material: peripheral blood. These receptors all come from a middle-aged man with active or convalescent COVID-19.

V usage is TRBV30 and J usage is TRBJ2-3; 7 nucleotides line up with TRBD1. CDR3 length: 18 amino acids. CDR1 and CDR2 from the germline V gene are GTSNPN and SVGIG (reference sequence). With 3 bases clipped from V and 1 base from J, the junction kept 16 bases outside the gene matches. The CDR3 nucleotides are TGTGCCTGGAGCCAGATAAAAAAACAGGGGTTGGGCACAGATACGCAGTATTTT. As protein: CAWSQIKKQGLGTDTQYF.

This clone was recorded only once. CDR3 region: CASSLAGGRDSPLHF. CDR3 in DNA: TGTGCCAGCAGCTTAGCGGGGGGGCGGGATTCACCCCTCCACTTT. This chain uses TRBV7-2 with TRBJ1-6; D may be TRBD1 (6 bases). The CDR3 is 15 amino acids. With 0 bases removed from V and 8 bases from J, the gap between germline ends came to 11 bases. The V gene's germline CDR1 is SGHTA and CDR2 FQGNSA.

CDR3 sequence: CASSEEGADYGYTF. The CDR3 DNA sequence: TGTGCCAGCAGTGAAGAGGGGGCCGACTATGGCTACACCTTC. The chain couples TRBV2 to TRBJ1-2, with 7 bases matching TRBD1. The CDR3 loop spans 14 amino acids. V shed 1 base and J 3 bases; nucleotides not matched to a gene: 2. Germline CDR1 reads SNHLY; CDR2 reads FYNNEI.

The rearrangement joins TRBV5-1 to TRBJ2-7; TRBD1 matches 8 bases. The CDR3 runs to 14 residues. Germline V gene data show CDR1 as SGHRS and CDR2 as YFSETQ. J gave up 3 bases and V 0 bases, and 2 bases lay outside the gene matches. The CDR3 here is CASSLDRGIYEQYF. CDR3 nucleotides: TGCGCCAGCAGCTTGGACAGGGGGATCTACGAGCAGTACTTC. The full variable domain, with the rest looked up from reference TRBV5-1 and TRBJ2-7, is KAGVTQTPRYLIKTRGQQVTLSCSPISGHRSVSWYQQTPGQGLQFLFEYFSETQRNKGNFPGRFSGRQFSNSRSEMNVSTLELGDSALYLCASSLDRGIYEQYFGPGTRLTVT.

V gene TRBV6-4 combines with J gene TRBJ2-7; 9 nucleotides align to TRBD1. The germline CDR1 and CDR2 sequences are MRHNA and SNTAGT. This CDR3 spans 13 amino acids. Trimming cost V 5 bases and J 3 bases; bases outside gene matches: 2. DNA for the CDR3: TGTGCCAGCAGTCTGGACAGGGGCTACGAGCAGTACTTC. Its protein is CASSLDRGYEQYF.

The gene calls are TRBV10-3 and TRBJ2-5; 14 bases fit TRBD2. The V segment lost 4 bases and the J segment 2 bases; nucleotides outside the gene matches: 3. The CDR3 runs to 16 residues. Germline-derived CDR1 and CDR2 are ENHRY and SYGVKD. CDR3 region: CAISGTSGGLQETQYF. In nucleotides, the CDR3 is TGTGCCATCAGTGGGACTAGCGGGGGGCTACAAGAGACCCAGTACTTC.

The chain links TRBV7-9 to TRBJ1-1; TRBD1 is a possible D gene (6 bases). CDR1 and CDR2 (germline): SEHNR, FQNEAQ (reference sequence). V was pared by 5 bases and J by 1 base, with 14 bases between. This CDR3 is built from 15 residues. CDR3 bases: TGTGCCAGCAGCCCAGAGGGGGTAGGGAACACTGAAGCTTTCTTT. This sequence encodes CASSPEGVGNTEAFF. Full variable domain (missing parts from reference TRBV7-9 and TRBJ1-1): DTGVSQNPRHKITKRGQNVTFRCDPISEHNRLYWYRQTLGQGPEFLTYFQNEAQLEKSRLLSDRFSAERPKGSFSTLEIQRTEQGDSAMYLCASSPEGVGNTEAFFGQGTRLTVV.

In this sample, this clone turned up once. The chain couples TRBV29-1 to TRBJ2-1, with 10 positions matching TRBD2. Losses at the gene ends were 6 bases for V and 7 bases for J; bases not matched to a gene: 9. The germline V gene has CDR1 SQVTM and CDR2 ANQGSEA. This CDR3 has 14 amino acids. The DNA of the CDR3 is TGCAGCGTAGCCCCTAGCGGGAGTCCTAATGAGCAGTTCTTC. This sequence encodes CSVAPSGSPNEQFF.

This rearrangement joins TRBV19 to TRBJ1-1, with D hard to call. V was clipped by 7 bases and J by 4 bases, with 16 bases between them. CDR1 LNHDA and CDR2 SQIVND come from the germline V gene (reference sequence). The CDR3 consists of 14 residues. The CDR3 nucleotides are TGTGCCAGTACCTCGGGGTCACGGGCCACTGAAGCTTTCTTT. As protein: CASTSGSRATEAFF. The full variable domain, completed using reference TRBV19 and TRBJ1-1, is DGGITQSPKYLFRKEGQNVTLSCEQNLNHDAMYWYRQDPGQGLRLIYYSQIVNDFQKGDIAEGYSVSREKKESFPLTVTSAQKNPTAFYLCASTSGSRATEAFFGQGTRLTVV.

V is TRBV5-4 and J is TRBJ1-6, with D possibly being TRBD1 (6 bases). From germline, CDR1 is SGHNT and CDR2 YYREEE (reference sequence). The length of the CDR3 is 14 residues. V lost 0 bases and J 7 bases, leaving 8 bases between the germline ends. Written as DNA, the CDR3 is TGTGCCAGCAGCTTGGTGCAGGGGAATTCACCCCTCCACTTT. This encodes CASSLVQGNSPLHF.

The V and J genes are TRBV4-2 and TRBJ2-1; TRBD2 is a possible D gene (6 bases). Trimming left V 1 base short and J 2 bases short, with 15 bases between. The CDR3 consists of 17 residues. Germline lookup yields CDR1 LGHNA and CDR2 YNFKEQ. DNA for the CDR3: TGTGCCAGCAGCCAAGTCAACGGCGGGGCGGCCTACAATGAGCAGTTCTTC. It encodes CASSQVNGGAAYNEQFF.

The chain links TRBV9 to TRBJ1-1; D is undetermined. The CDR3 is 14 residues long. Trimming left V 5 bases short and J 2 bases short, with 13 bases between. The germline gives CDR1 SGDLS, CDR2 YYNGEE. Here the CDR3 reads CASSSEAVNTEAFF. In nucleotides, the CDR3 is TGTGCCAGCAGTTCGGAGGCGGTTAACACTGAAGCTTTCTTT.

The J gene is TRBJ2-2, the V gene TRBV2, with D uncertain. V lost 4 bases and J lost 6, with 6 bases in between. This CDR3 is built from 12 residues. Germline CDR1 and CDR2: SNHLY and FYNNEI. DNA of the CDR3: TGTGCCAGCAGTGTAGTATCCGGGGAGCTGTTTTTT. Amino acids: CASSVVSGELFF. Filled out from reference TRBV2 and TRBJ2-2, the complete variable domain reads EPEVTQTPSHQVTQMGQEVILRCVPISNHLYFYWYRQILGQKVEFLVSFYNNEISEKSEIFDDQFSVERPDGSNFTLKIRSTKLEDSAMYFCASSVVSGELFFGEGSRLTVL.

The chain is built from TRBV5-1 and TRBJ2-7; 16 bases are shared with TRBD2. Germline V CDR1 and CDR2: SGHRS, YFSETQ. This CDR3 is built from 16 residues. After removal of 4 bases from V and 7 bases from J, the junction contained 8 bases not matched to a gene. CDR3 residues: CASSMGLAGGPWEQYF. In DNA form, the CDR3 reads TGCGCCAGCAGCATGGGACTAGCGGGAGGGCCGTGGGAGCAGTACTTC.

The rearrangement links TRBV27 to TRBJ1-1, with a possible D match to TRBD1 (6 bases). Deletions cut 4 bases from V and 3 bases from J, with 21 bases between. Germline V gene data show CDR1 as MNHEY and CDR2 as SMNVEV (reference sequence). The CDR3 runs 17 residues. This chain's CDR3 is CASSSNLWQGRDTEAFF. The CDR3 DNA follows: TGTGCCAGCAGTTCAAACCTCTGGCAGGGGCGCGACACTGAAGCTTTCTTT.

J is TRBJ2-5 and V is TRBV7-2, with 12 bases lining up with TRBD2. Trimming at V came to 2 bases and at J to 4 bases, leaving 5 bases not matched to a gene. The CDR3 contains 16 residues. CDR1 is SGHTA and CDR2 is FQGNSA in the germline V gene. In nucleotides, the CDR3 is TGTGCCAGCAGCTTAAGGGCTAGCGGGGGGGCAGAGACCCAGTACTTC. Encoded protein: CASSLRASGGAETQYF.

J is TRBJ2-7 and V is TRBV27; 9 bases map to TRBD2. The CDR3 sequence is 15 residues long. The trim removed 0 bases at V and 3 bases at J, leaving 3 bases unmatched. The germline V gene encodes CDR1 MNHEY and CDR2 SMNVEV (reference sequence). CDR3 sequence: CASSLSGLAGYEQYF. DNA of the CDR3: TGTGCCAGCAGTTTATCGGGACTAGCTGGCTACGAGCAGTACTTC.

The genes are TRBV4-3 and TRBJ2-1; TRBD1 aligns across 8 bases. Germline assignment: CDR1 LGHNA and CDR2 YSLEER. V shed 1 base and J 0 bases; nucleotides not matched to a gene: 2. CDR3 length equals 16 residues. CDR3 loop: CASSQGDRGSYNEQFF. The CDR3 DNA follows: TGCGCCAGCAGCCAAGGAGACAGGGGCTCCTACAATGAGCAGTTCTTC.

The chain joins TRBV29-1 to TRBJ2-3; weak D call: TRBD2 (5 bases). V was pared by 4 bases and J by 2 bases, with 13 bases between. The CDR3 is 14 amino acids. Per the germline V gene, CDR1 is SQVTM and CDR2 is ANQGSEA. The DNA for the CDR3 is TGCAGCGTTGGAGGGCTTTCCCTCACAGATACGCAGTATTTT. Protein sequence: CSVGGLSLTDTQYF.

The chain uses TRBV30 and TRBJ2-3; 11 nucleotides agree with TRBD2. This CDR3 is built from 17 residues. The V gene end was trimmed by 1 base and the J gene end by 2 bases; junction bases not matched to a gene: 8. Looked up from germline, CDR1 is GTSNPN and CDR2 is SVGIG (reference sequence). In nucleotides, the CDR3 is TGTGCCTGGAGTGCCCGCTGGGGACTAGCGGACACAGATACGCAGTATTTT. It specifies CAWSARWGLADTDTQYF. Using reference TRBV30 and TRBJ2-3 for the parts outside the CDR3, the full variable domain is SQTIHQWPATLVQPVGSPLSLECTVEGTSNPNLYWYRQAAGRGLQLLFYSVGIGQISSEVPQNLSASRPQDRQFILSSKKLLLSDSGFYLCAWSARWGLADTDTQYFGPGTRLTVL.

The chain joins TRBV18 to TRBJ1-4, with D possibly matching TRBD1 (6 bases). V lost 3 bases and J lost 7, with 12 bases in between. Germline V lookup: CDR1 KGHSH, CDR2 LQKENI. This CDR3 spans 14 amino acids. The CDR3 spells CASSPGGASEKLFF. Here the CDR3 DNA reads TGTGCCAGCTCACCGGGGGGGGCGAGTGAAAAACTGTTTTTT.

The V and J genes are TRBV14 and TRBJ2-1, with TRBD2 matching 7 bases. CDR1 is SGHDN and CDR2 is FVKESK in the germline V gene. CDR3 length: 17 residues. Unmatched junction bases numbered 9, after V lost 0 bases and J lost 4 bases. The CDR3 DNA is TGTGCCAGCAGCCAAGAATTTGGGGCGGGAGTGTACAATGAGCAGTTCTTC. Residues: CASSQEFGAGVYNEQFF.

The genes are TRBV28 and TRBJ2-3, with TRBD1 matching 12 bases. The germline V gene encodes CDR1 MDHEN and CDR2 SYDVKM. This CDR3 spans 15 amino acids. V shed 5 bases, J shed 8 bases, and the junction held 8 bases outside the gene matches. The CDR3 coding sequence is TGTGCCAGCAGTACAGGGACAGGGGGCCGGGGTACGCAGTATTTT. Protein sequence: CASSTGTGGRGTQYF.